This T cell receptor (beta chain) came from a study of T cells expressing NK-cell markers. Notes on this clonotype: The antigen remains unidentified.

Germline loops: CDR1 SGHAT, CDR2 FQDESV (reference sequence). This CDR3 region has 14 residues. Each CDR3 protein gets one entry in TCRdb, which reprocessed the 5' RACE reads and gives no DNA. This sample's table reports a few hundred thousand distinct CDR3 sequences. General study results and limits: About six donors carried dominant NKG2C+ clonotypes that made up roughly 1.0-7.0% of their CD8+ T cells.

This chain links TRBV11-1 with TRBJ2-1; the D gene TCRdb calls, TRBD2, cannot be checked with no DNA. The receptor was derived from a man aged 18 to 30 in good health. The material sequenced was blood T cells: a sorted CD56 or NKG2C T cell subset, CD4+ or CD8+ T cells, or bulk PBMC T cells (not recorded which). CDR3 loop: CASSPGLAGEVRLF.